The clone carrying this T cell receptor (beta chain) was counted many times. The antigen is unknown. Any patient presenting with uncontrolled infection, other autoimmune disease, pregnancy or lactation was left out. The sample is drawn from a study of T cells in Graves' hyperthyroidism and ophthalmopathy. General study findings and limits: Ophthalmopathy was separated from stable hyperthyroidism by a 13 V-J model. The blood repertoire included most of the expanded thyroid clonotypes above 0.001.

The investigators amplified TCR beta CDR3 regions from RNA transcripts. Using the HTBI primer set, a first-round RT-PCR was run on the TCR CDR3. TCRdb re-analysed the multiplex PCR reads in MiXCR, keeping a single row per CDR3 protein. The table lists roughly 150,000 distinct CDR3 sequences, less than 10% of them singletons. The CDR3 has 15 amino acids. V lost 0 bases and J 0 bases, leaving 6 bases between the germline ends. Germline CDR1 is LGHDT and CDR2 is YNNKEL (reference sequence). Specimen: blood. V gene TRBV3-1 combines with J gene TRBJ1-5; D is uncertain. The receptor was isolated from a young woman with Graves' hyperthyroidism that later progressed to Graves' ophthalmopathy. As DNA, the CDR3 is TGTGCCAGCAGCCAAGATTGGCGTAGCAATCAGCCCCAGCATTTT. Translating gives CASSQDWRSNQPQHF.